The 31 T cell receptor beta chains reported below all come from one sample, sequenced in a study of metastatic and nonmetastatic thyroid tumors. Thyroid surgery was performed in patients who had received no treatment beforehand. MiXCR re-clonotyped the PCR reads for TCRdb. This sample has approximately 37,000 clones, with approximately 16% found just once. The sequencing input was blood. All receptors come from a female donor with papillary thyroid cancer or a benign thyroid nodule (not recorded which). Some clones in this sample may be carry-over from other donors' samples.

This clone occurred a few times. The junction departs from germline at one end; a sequencing error may be responsible. The V call is TRBV5-1, the J call TRBJ2-3; tentative D call: TRBD2 (5 bases). The CDR3 spans 16 residues. CDR1 SGHRS and CDR2 YFSETQ come from the germline V gene. CDR3 protein: CASILAWTGLTDTQYF. The DNA of the CDR3 is TGCGCCAGCATCTTGGCCTGGACTGGACTCACAGATACGCAGTACTTT.

A few counts support this clone. This chain links TRBV24-1 with TRBJ1-5; D gene unclear. Per the germline V gene, CDR1 is KGHDR and CDR2 is SFDVKD. The CDR3 contains 14 residues. The V end was cut by 4 bases, the J end by 3 bases, with 9 bases between. The DNA for the CDR3 is TGTGCCACCAGTGAGCGGATAATCAATCAGCCCCAGCATTTT. Protein product: CATSERIINQPQHF.

Of note for this clone: Germline and junction disagree at one end, which may indicate a read error. The chain couples TRBV19 to TRBJ2-1, with a tentative D call TRBD2 (5 bases). Germline CDR1 LNHDA, CDR2 SQIVND (reference sequence). The CDR3 extends over 16 amino acids. The CDR3: CASSIGDYRQHNEHFF. CDR3 bases: TGTGCCAGTAGTATAGGAGACTATCGGCAACACAATGAGCATTTCTTC.

The sample holds many counts of this clone. CDR3 residues: CASALAAAHNEQFF. CDR3 sequence (DNA): TGTGCCAGCGCACTAGCGGCCGCGCACAATGAGCAGTTCTTC. This chain joins TRBV13 and TRBJ2-1; 8 bases are shared with TRBD2. The J segment lost 5 bases and the V segment lost 8 bases, leaving 8 bases of the junction unmatched. Looked up from germline, CDR1 is PRHDT and CDR2 is FYEKMQ (reference sequence). CDR3 size: 14 residues. Together with reference TRBV13 and TRBJ2-1, the CDR3 gives the full variable domain: AAGVIQSPRHLIKEKRETATLKCYPIPRHDTVYWYQQGPGQDPQFLISFYEKMQSDKGSIPDRFSAQQFSDYHSELNMSSLELGDSALYFCASALAAAHNEQFFGPGTRLTVL.

The chain couples TRBV6-1 to TRBJ1-2, with D hard to call. The CDR3 covers 12 residues. V lost 2 bases, J lost 6 bases, and 7 bases lay in between. Germline-derived CDR1 and CDR2 are MNHNS and SASEGT. As DNA, the CDR3 is TGTGCCAGCAGTGAACGAAGGGATGGCTACACCTTC. Its protein is CASSERRDGYTF.

The chain uses TRBV15 and TRBJ2-7; D remains unclear. Trimming cost V 5 bases and J 0 bases, with 8 bases left between them. Germline V lookup: CDR1 LNHNV, CDR2 YYDKDF (reference sequence). The CDR3 contains 13 residues. As DNA, the CDR3 is TGTGCCACCAGCCGCAGAACCTCCTACGAGCAGTACTTC. This encodes CATSRRTSYEQYF.

This clone has a count of ten or more. The chain has TRBV18 and TRBJ2-2; TRBD2 aligns across 10 bases. The junction had 7 bases not matched to a gene; V was cut back by 3 bases and J by 0 bases. The germline gives CDR1 KGHSH, CDR2 LQKENI. This CDR3 is built from 18 residues. In DNA, the CDR3 is TGTGCCAGCTCACCGGGGAGGACTAGCGGATCGAACACCGGGGAGCTGTTTTTT. It translates to CASSPGRTSGSNTGELFF. The full variable domain, in which reference TRBV18 and TRBJ2-2 provide the parts outside the CDR3, is NAGVMQNPRHLVRRRGQEARLRCSPMKGHSHVYWYRQLPEEGLKFMVYLQKENIIDESGMPKERFSAEFPKEGPSILRIQQVVRGDSAAYFCASSPGRTSGSNTGELFFGEGSRLTVL.

This clone was observed many times. The J gene is TRBJ2-1, the V gene TRBV27, with D possibly called TRBD1 or TRBD2 (6 bases each). CDR3 length equals 18 residues. Trimming took off 0 bases at V and 2 bases at J, with 17 bases between the two ends. Germline-derived CDR1 and CDR2 are MNHEY and SMNVEV (reference sequence). CDR3: CASSLSATGAGPYNEQFF. CDR3 DNA: TGTGCCAGCAGTTTATCGGCCACGGGGGCGGGGCCCTACAATGAGCAGTTCTTC.

The table lists this clone with many counts. J is TRBJ2-1 and V is TRBV7-2; D is unclear. Trimming stripped 5 bases from V and 12 bases from J, with 14 bases between. This CDR3 spans 12 amino acids. The germline gives CDR1 SGHTA, CDR2 FQGNSA. The CDR3 bases are TGTGCCAGCAGCACCCGTGTCCCCCGGCAGTTCTTC. Translating it yields CASSTRVPRQFF. Looking up the rest from reference TRBV7-2 and TRBJ2-1 gives the full variable domain: GAGVSQSPSNKVTEKGKDVELRCDPISGHTALYWYRQSLGQGLEFLIYFQGNSAPDKSGLPSDRFSAERTGGSVSTLTIQRTQQEDSAVYLCASSTRVPRQFFGPGTRLTVL.

The V and J genes are TRBV27 and TRBJ2-7; D is unresolved. The CDR3 consists of 14 residues. Trimming cost V 5 bases and J 4 bases, with 15 bases left between them. Germline CDR1 reads MNHEY; CDR2 reads SMNVEV (reference sequence). The CDR3, as DNA: TGTGCCAGCAGTAAAACATTGGGTAAATACGAGCAGTACTTC. Translating it yields CASSKTLGKYEQYF.

This clone was recorded many times. This chain uses TRBV6-6 with TRBJ1-3, with 8 bases matching TRBD1. With V trimmed by 1 base and J by 3 bases, 5 bases remained unmatched. From germline, CDR1 is MNHNY and CDR2 SVGAGI (reference sequence). CDR3 size: 16 residues. This CDR3 is CASSYYDRGDGNTIYF. DNA for the CDR3: TGTGCCAGCAGTTACTACGACAGGGGAGATGGAAACACCATATATTTT.

Many counts were recorded for this clone. The rearrangement links TRBV20-1 to TRBJ1-1; 7 bases line up with TRBD1. The J segment lost 3 bases and the V segment lost 1 base, leaving 2 bases of the junction unmatched. The germline CDR1 and CDR2 sequences are DFQATT and SNEGSKA (reference sequence). The CDR3 length is 13 residues. The chain's CDR3 is CSARVRGYTEAFF. The CDR3 nucleotides are TGCAGTGCTAGAGTCAGGGGGTACACTGAAGCTTTCTTT.

This clone was recorded at least ten times. The rearrangement uses TRBV19 and TRBJ2-5; the match to TRBD2 covers 15 bases. Trimming took 4 bases from V and 5 from J; bases not matched to a gene: 8. Germline V gene sequence: CDR1 LNHDA, CDR2 SQIVND (reference sequence). The CDR3 has 17 residues. The CDR3 DNA sequence: TGTGCCAGTAGTAAAGGACTAGCGGGAGGGCTAACGGAGACCCAGTACTTC. As protein: CASSKGLAGGLTETQYF.

This clone has a count of ten or more. The chain carries TRBV20-1 and TRBJ2-2, with D perhaps matching TRBD1 (6 bases). The germline V gene has CDR1 DFQATT and CDR2 SNEGSKA (reference sequence). There are 15 residues in the CDR3. Trimming left V 6 bases short and J 0 bases short, with 14 bases between. The CDR3 here is CSAPGQNANTGELFF. The CDR3 DNA reads TGCAGTGCCCCTGGACAGAACGCGAACACCGGGGAGCTGTTTTTT.

To note about this clone: A much larger clone sits a single nucleotide away, making a read error possible. V gene TRBV5-4 combines with J gene TRBJ2-1, with unresolved D. The CDR3 totals 14 residues. Germline V gene data show CDR1 as SGHNT and CDR2 as YYREEE (reference sequence). CDR3 in amino acids: CASSLYGRMNDQFF. DNA of the CDR3: TGTGCCAGCAGCTTGTACGGCCGCATGAATGATCAGTTCTTC.

This clone was detected many times. The gene calls are TRBV15 and TRBJ1-2; possibly TRBD1 for D (5 bases). V lost 0 bases and J lost 5, with 13 bases in between. There are 15 residues in the CDR3. The germline CDR1 and CDR2 sequences are LNHNV and YYDKDF (reference sequence). CDR3 sequence reads: CATSREALDIYGYTF. The CDR3 DNA reads TGTGCCACCAGCAGAGAGGCCCTGGACATATATGGCTACACCTTC. Based on the CDR3 plus reference TRBV15 and TRBJ1-2, the full variable domain is DAMVIQNPRYQVTQFGKPVTLSCSQTLNHNVMYWYQQKSSQAPKLLFHYYDKDFNNEADTPDNFQSRRPNTSFCFLDIRSPGLGDTAMYLCATSREALDIYGYTFGSGTRLTVV.

In its sample, this clone was seen many times. The rearrangement uses TRBV19 and TRBJ2-1; D gene ambiguous. With 1 base removed from V and 8 bases from J, the gap between germline ends came to 9 bases. This CDR3 is 13 amino acids long. CDR1 and CDR2 from the germline V gene are LNHDA and SQIVND (reference sequence). This chain's CDR3 is CASSIAPFDEQFF. DNA of the CDR3: TGTGCCAGTAGTATAGCTCCCTTTGATGAGCAGTTCTTC.

This clone has a count of ten or more. This chain uses TRBV28 with TRBJ1-5; no firm D call. The CDR3 is made up of 15 amino acids. V was clipped by 6 bases and J by 0 bases, with 12 bases between them. Germline CDR1 MDHEN, CDR2 SYDVKM. The CDR3 sequence: CASRSGSHSNQPQHF. CDR3 bases: TGTGCCAGCAGGTCCGGGAGTCATAGCAATCAGCCCCAGCATTTT.

In this sample, this clone turned up many times. This chain connects TRBV4-1 to TRBJ2-1, with TRBD2 matching 11 bases. Germline V gives CDR1 MGHRA, CDR2 YSYEKL. The CDR3 is 17 residues long. The trim removed 3 bases at V and 5 bases at J, leaving 9 bases unmatched. This CDR3 is CASSQVQLGLADNEQFF. In nucleotides, the CDR3 is TGCGCCAGCAGCCAGGTCCAGTTGGGACTAGCGGACAATGAGCAGTTCTTC.

Ten or more counts support this clone. The chain employs TRBV7-9 and TRBJ2-2; D gene unclear. The V end was cut by 4 bases, the J end by 6 bases, with 6 bases between. CDR3 length: 12 residues. Germline CDR1 is SEHNR and CDR2 is FQNEAQ (reference sequence). The CDR3 coding sequence is TGTGCCAGCAGCTCGACCCCCGGGGAGCTGTTTTTT. Its translation is CASSSTPGELFF.

V gene TRBV6-1 combines with J gene TRBJ2-7; possible D gene TRBD2, 6 bases. This CDR3 has 16 amino acids. The ends were cut back, 7 bases at V and 0 bases at J, with 19 bases in the middle. Germline CDR1 reads MNHNS; CDR2 reads SASEGT. The CDR3 here is CASTQLTGAGSYEQYF. CDR3 bases: TGTGCCAGCACCCAACTGACGGGAGCAGGCTCCTACGAGCAGTACTTC.

This clone was found many times. The V and J genes are TRBV28 and TRBJ2-5, with D maybe TRBD1 (6 bases). Trimming stripped 10 bases from V and 2 bases from J, with 17 bases between. The CDR3 consists of 14 residues. The germline gives CDR1 MDHEN, CDR2 SYDVKM. As DNA, the CDR3 is TGTGCCACCCTTTCCATCACAGGGCAAGAGACCCAGTACTTC. Protein product: CATLSITGQETQYF.

A word on this clone: One end of the junction varies from germline; a read error may be responsible. This chain uses TRBV19 with TRBJ2-1; D remains ambiguous. Germline CDR1 is LNHDA and CDR2 is SQIVND (reference sequence). CDR3 length: 16 amino acids. CDR3 sequence reads: CASSIARIDLGNEQFF. CDR3 nucleotide sequence: TGTGCCAGTAGCATAGCCCGAATAGACCTGGGTAATGAGCAGTTCTTC.

This clone was seen many times. The chain uses TRBV5-1 and TRBJ2-2; tentatively, D is TRBD1 or TRBD2 (5 bases each). This CDR3 comprises 13 residues. V was pared by 4 bases and J by 8 bases, with 12 bases between. Germline loops: CDR1 SGHRS, CDR2 YFSETQ. In nucleotides, the CDR3 is TGCGCCAGCAGCAGGACTGAGGGGGGGGAGCTGTTTTTT. Translation: CASSRTEGGELFF.

The table lists this clone with many counts. The rearrangement joins TRBV7-9 to TRBJ2-3; 10 nucleotides match TRBD1. In germline, CDR1 is SEHNR, CDR2 FQNEAQ (reference sequence). The V gene end was trimmed by 5 bases and the J gene end by 5 bases; junction bases not matched to a gene: 7. The length of the CDR3 is 15 residues. CDR3 amino acids: CASSGDRGGRDTQYF. CDR3 DNA: TGTGCCAGCAGCGGGGACAGGGGTGGACGAGATACGCAGTATTTT.

This clone was seen at least ten times. The sample carries other DNA sequences with the same CDR3. The chain employs TRBV7-3 and TRBJ1-1; possibly TRBD1 for D (5 bases). This CDR3 contains 14 residues. The V gene lost 5 bases and the J gene lost 1 base, with 11 bases spanning the gap. Germline V CDR1 and CDR2: SGHTA, FQGTGA. For the CDR3, the DNA is TGTGCCAGCAGCCCAACGGGGCCGAACACTGAAGCTTTCTTT. It encodes CASSPTGPNTEAFF.

The table lists this clone with many counts. The chain combines TRBV2 with TRBJ2-3; 14 bases are a match to TRBD2. CDR3 size: 15 residues. V gave up 3 bases and J gave up 5 bases; unmatched junction bases: 1. Per germline, CDR1 SNHLY and CDR2 FYNNEI. CDR3 sequence (DNA): TGTGCCAGCAGTGAGGGGACTAGCGGGAGAGATACGCAGTATTTT. It translates to CASSEGTSGRDTQYF.

This clone was seen many times. The V and J genes are TRBV7-8 and TRBJ2-7, with TRBD2 matching over 9 bases. J was trimmed by 7 bases and V by 1 base; bases with no gene match: 8. The V gene's germline CDR1 is SGHVS and CDR2 FQNEAQ. CDR3 length: 15 amino acids. This CDR3 is CASSLVVTSGLEQYF. DNA of the CDR3: TGTGCCAGCAGCTTAGTAGTGACTAGCGGCTTAGAGCAGTACTTC.

This clone was seen many times. This chain links TRBV27 with TRBJ2-6, with D perhaps TRBD1 (5 bases). V shed 6 bases and J shed 0 bases, with 9 bases lying between them. CDR1 is MNHEY, CDR2 SMNVEV, per germline (reference sequence). CDR3 length: 15 residues. CDR3 amino acids: CASSRVTSGANVLTF. In DNA form, the CDR3 reads TGTGCCAGCAGCAGGGTTACCTCTGGGGCCAACGTCCTGACTTTC.

This clone was recorded many times. The chain joins TRBV3-1 to TRBJ1-4; D is perhaps TRBD1 (5 bases). This CDR3 is built from 15 residues. CDR1 is LGHDT, CDR2 YNNKEL, per germline (reference sequence). V lost 0 bases and J lost 5, with 10 bases in between. The CDR3 nucleotides read TGTGCCAGCAGCCAAGATCCGGCAGGGAATGAAAAACTGTTTTTT. This encodes CASSQDPAGNEKLFF.

In this sample, this clone turned up many times. The chain links TRBV7-2 to TRBJ2-4; a possible D gene is TRBD2 (6 bases). This CDR3 region has 14 residues. Germline CDR1 is SGHTA and CDR2 is FQGNSA. Trimming shortened V by 5 bases and J by 0 bases, and 8 bases separated the two germline ends. The CDR3 coding sequence is TGTGCCAGCAGCCAGGGACTAGCCAAAAACATTCAGTACTTC. This sequence encodes CASSQGLAKNIQYF.